Each of the 26 T cell receptor beta chains below was sequenced from the same sample in a study of CD8+ T cells in alopecia areata. RNA, once extracted, was reverse transcribed into cDNA for use as the sequencing template. The data were produced by immunoSEQ multiplex PCR, yet TCRdb's version contains in-frame clones alone and is incomplete. The repertoire has 200,000 or so clones, approximately 52% of them found once; the top ten carry around 0.46%. Source: CD4+ T cells sorted from blood, taken at week 0. The receptors stem from a human donor with alopecia areata.

With regard to this clone: Other DNA sequences in the same sample also yield this CDR3. The chain couples TRBV29-1 to TRBJ2-7, with D possibly TRBD2 on 5 matching bases. Germline CDR1 is SQVTM and CDR2 is ANQGSEA. CDR3 size: 12 residues. V lost 4 bases and J lost 5, with 12 bases in between. CDR3 protein: CSVARAGHEQYF. CDR3 DNA sequence: TGCAGCGTTGCAAGGGCGGGTCACGAGCAGTACTTC.

The gene calls are TRBV7-8 and TRBJ2-7; 7 nucleotides agree with TRBD1. Germline loops: CDR1 SGHVS, CDR2 FQNEAQ. J was trimmed by 0 bases and V by 4 bases; bases with no gene match: 3. This CDR3 has 14 amino acids. CDR3 region: CASSSGQSSYEQYF. In nucleotides, the CDR3 is TGTGCCAGCAGCTCGGGACAGAGCTCCTACGAGCAGTACTTC.

The rearrangement uses TRBV4-2 and TRBJ1-2; D not resolved. V gave up 0 bases and J gave up 7 bases, with 15 bases separating them. Germline CDR1 reads LGHNA; CDR2 reads YNFKEQ. The CDR3 is made up of 15 amino acids. CDR3 DNA: TGTGCCAGCAGCCAAGATCTAAGGGCGTCTGGTGGCTACACCTTC. It yields the protein CASSQDLRASGGYTF.

The CDR3 nucleotides are TGTGCCTGGAGTAAGTGGGGGGCCGGTCAGCCCCAGCATTTT. It specifies CAWSKWGAGQPQHF. The V and J genes are TRBV30 and TRBJ1-5, with D possibly being TRBD1 (6 bases). The germline V and J ends were trimmed by 2 bases and 6 bases, with 14 bases remaining between them. The length of the CDR3 is 14 residues. The germline gives CDR1 GTSNPN, CDR2 SVGIG (reference sequence).

The chain recombines TRBV11-1 with TRBJ2-2; tentative D call: TRBD1 (6 bases). This CDR3 is 15 amino acids long. Germline V gives CDR1 SGHAT, CDR2 FQDESV (reference sequence). Trimming pared 5 bases from V and 5 bases from J, leaving 15 bases between. CDR3 bases: TGTGCCAGCAGCACCGGGACAACTACTACCGGGGAGCTGTTTTTT. This codes for CASSTGTTTTGELFF.

The sample holds a few counts of this clone. V usage is TRBV9 and J usage is TRBJ2-6; TRBD2 might be the D (5 bases). Between the trimmed V and J ends, which lost 5 bases and 1 base, there was a span of 13 bases. The CDR3 is 16 amino acids. Germline CDR1 and CDR2: SGDLS and YYNGEE. The CDR3 reads CASSLEGRSGANVLTF. As DNA, the CDR3 is TGTGCCAGCAGTTTGGAAGGGAGATCTGGGGCCAACGTCCTGACTTTC.

The chain combines TRBV18 with TRBJ2-1; weak D call: TRBD2 (5 bases). Germline CDR1 reads KGHSH; CDR2 reads LQKENI. The CDR3 contains 15 residues. Between the trimmed V and J ends, which lost 0 bases and 7 bases, there was a span of 13 bases. The CDR3 sequence is CASSPPSAGPNEQFF. The CDR3 nucleotides read TGTGCCAGCTCACCACCCTCCGCGGGCCCTAATGAGCAGTTCTTC.

This clone came up once. The chain uses TRBV28 and TRBJ2-7; TRBD1 matches at 8 bases. Trimming at V came to 6 bases and at J to 9 bases, leaving 13 bases not matched to a gene. Germline CDR1 MDHEN, CDR2 SYDVKM. This CDR3 contains 14 residues. Written as DNA, the CDR3 is TGTGCCAGCAGCACAGGGGGACCCCTGTCAGCGCAGTACTTC. As protein: CASSTGGPLSAQYF.

As concerns this clone: Because it lacks the conserved phenylalanine or tryptophan at the end, this CDR3 is likely a read error. The V gene is TRBV7-2, the J gene TRBJ1-1, with no clear D. V lost 2 bases, J lost 9 bases, and 10 bases lay in between. Germline CDR1 and CDR2: SGHTA and FQGNSA. The CDR3 consists of 12 residues. DNA of the CDR3: TGTGCCAGCAGCTTAAGCACGGCACAAGCTTTCCTT. Encoded protein: CASSLSTAQAFL.

The chain has TRBV27 and TRBJ1-5; 8 bases line up with TRBD1. The CDR3 is 14 amino acids. Germline V gene sequence: CDR1 MNHEY, CDR2 SMNVEV (reference sequence). The J segment lost 1 base and the V segment lost 6 bases, leaving 2 bases of the junction unmatched. CDR3 DNA: TGTGCCAGCAGGCGACAGGGGAGCAATCAGCCCCAGCATTTT. It specifies CASRRQGSNQPQHF.

This clone has just one count. The chain links TRBV29-1 to TRBJ2-1, with 7 bases matching TRBD2. V shed 2 bases, J shed 8 bases, and the junction held 9 bases outside the gene matches. Per germline, CDR1 SQVTM and CDR2 ANQGSEA. The CDR3 totals 14 residues. DNA of the CDR3: TGCAGCGTTGAAATGAGACTAGCAGGCGATGAGCAGTTCTTC. Its translation is CSVEMRLAGDEQFF.

This clone turned up a few times. The CDR3 DNA reads TGTGCCCCCGGCGGGGGCGGCAATCAGCCCCAGCATTTT. Translating it yields CAPGGGGNQPQHF. The chain combines TRBV27 with TRBJ1-5; weak D call: TRBD1 (6 bases). Per germline, CDR1 MNHEY and CDR2 SMNVEV (reference sequence). CDR3 length: 13 amino acids. V gave up 11 bases and J gave up 2 bases, with 13 bases separating them.

This chain links TRBV30 with TRBJ2-5; possibly TRBD1 or TRBD2 for D (5 bases each). The germline V and J ends were trimmed by 5 bases and 2 bases, with 12 bases remaining between them. CDR1 GTSNPN and CDR2 SVGIG come from the germline V gene (reference sequence). The CDR3 consists of 13 residues. The CDR3, as DNA: TGTGCCTGGTCTTTGGGGGTGCAAGAGACCCAGTACTTC. It encodes CAWSLGVQETQYF.

The chain has TRBV10-2 and TRBJ2-2; D not resolved. This CDR3 comprises 15 residues. Germline values: CDR1 WSHSY, CDR2 SAAADI. Trimming cost V 2 bases and J 4 bases, with 11 bases left between them. The CDR3 protein is CASSEPRRATGELFF. The CDR3 nucleotides are TGCGCCAGCAGTGAGCCCCGTAGGGCCACCGGGGAGCTGTTTTTT.

This chain connects TRBV6-5 to TRBJ2-1; D not certain. CDR1 and CDR2 from the germline V gene are MNHEY and SVGAGI. The CDR3 runs 13 residues. V lost 5 bases and J lost 8, with 13 bases in between. CDR3 DNA: TGTGCCAGCAGTCGCTTTTGGGGTGATGAGCAGTTCTTC. Residues: CASSRFWGDEQFF.

This clone showed up just once. V gene TRBV9 combines with J gene TRBJ1-1, with 7 bases aligning to TRBD1. Germline V gene sequence: CDR1 SGDLS, CDR2 YYNGEE. The CDR3 covers 14 residues. V trimming: 0 bases; J trimming: 6 bases; junction bases outside the gene matches: 5. The CDR3 protein is CASSVGVGGPEAFF. The DNA of the CDR3 is TGTGCCAGCAGCGTAGGGGTAGGGGGCCCTGAAGCTTTCTTT.

The chain uses TRBV30 and TRBJ2-1, with TRBD2 matching 11 bases. The CDR3 is 17 residues long. Germline-derived CDR1 and CDR2 are GTSNPN and SVGIG (reference sequence). Trimming at V came to 1 base and at J to 0 bases, leaving 5 bases not matched to a gene. The CDR3 bases are TGTGCCTGGAGTGCAACTACTAGCGGGAGCTCCTACAATGAGCAGTTCTTC. Translation: CAWSATTSGSSYNEQFF.

V is TRBV6-5 and J is TRBJ2-7, with TRBD1 matching 9 bases. CDR3 length: 15 residues. The junction had 10 bases not matched to a gene; V was cut back by 4 bases and J by 6 bases. Germline V gene sequence: CDR1 MNHEY, CDR2 SVGAGI. DNA of the CDR3: TGTGCCAGCAGTTCCAAGGGGACAGGGAGACCCGAGCAGTACTTC. Its translation is CASSSKGTGRPEQYF.

This clone was counted between two and nine times. The chain has TRBV7-2 and TRBJ2-2; a possible D gene is TRBD1 (6 bases). V shed 2 bases and J shed 1 base, with 8 bases lying between them. The CDR3 loop spans 15 amino acids. Germline CDR1 is SGHTA and CDR2 is FQGNSA. This chain's CDR3 is CASSLQTGNTGELFF. DNA of the CDR3: TGTGCCAGCAGCTTACAGACAGGGAACACCGGGGAGCTGTTTTTT.

The chain carries TRBV29-1 and TRBJ2-1; 9 positions match TRBD2. The trim removed 3 bases at V and 3 bases at J, leaving 3 bases unmatched. The CDR3 consists of 14 residues. Germline V CDR1 and CDR2: SQVTM, ANQGSEA. CDR3 sequence (DNA): TGCAGCGTTGAGCCGACTAGCGGCTACAATGAGCAGTTCTTC. This encodes CSVEPTSGYNEQFF.

There are a few counts of this clone. The rearrangement links TRBV6-1 to TRBJ2-3; 7 positions match TRBD1. The CDR3 is 13 residues long. CDR1 and CDR2 (germline): MNHNS, SASEGT. The junction had 2 bases not matched to a gene; V was cut back by 5 bases and J by 3 bases. CDR3 DNA: TGTGCCAGCAGTTTACAGGGGACAGATACGCAGTATTTT. Amino acids: CASSLQGTDTQYF.

The rearrangement links TRBV5-1 to TRBJ2-2; D gene unclear. The V end lost 1 base, the J end lost 2 bases, and 3 bases lay between the germline ends. Germline lookup yields CDR1 SGHRS and CDR2 YFSETQ. CDR3 size: 13 residues. Here the CDR3 reads CASSLTNTGELFF. The CDR3, as DNA: TGCGCCAGCAGCTTGACCAACACCGGGGAGCTGTTTTTT. The full variable domain, completed using reference TRBV5-1 and TRBJ2-2, is KAGVTQTPRYLIKTRGQQVTLSCSPISGHRSVSWYQQTPGQGLQFLFEYFSETQRNKGNFPGRFSGRQFSNSRSEMNVSTLELGDSALYLCASSLTNTGELFFGEGSRLTVL.

The CDR3 DNA sequence: TGTGCCAGCAGCGTAGGCAGGGGGGGGAACACTGAAGCTTTCTTT. Encoded protein: CASSVGRGGNTEAFF. The chain joins TRBV25-1 to TRBJ1-1; TRBD1 matches 7 bases. Germline lookup yields CDR1 MGHDK and CDR2 SYGVNS. V was clipped by 6 bases and J by 1 base; unmatched bases: 8. The CDR3 is made up of 15 amino acids. The full variable domain, with the rest looked up from reference TRBV25-1 and TRBJ1-1, is EADIYQTPRYLVIGTGKKITLECSQTMGHDKMYWYQQDPGMELHLIHYSYGVNSTEKGDLSSESTVSRIRTEHFPLTLESARPSHTSQYLCASSVGRGGNTEAFFGQGTRLTVV.

This clone showed up just a few times. The DNA of the CDR3 is TGTGCCAGCAGTTACTCTGGGGGGGCAGAGACCCAGTACTTC. Its protein product is CASSYSGGAETQYF. The chain couples TRBV6-6 to TRBJ2-5; possibly TRBD2 for D (7 bases). Trimming shortened V by 0 bases and J by 4 bases, and 9 bases separated the two germline ends. The CDR3 consists of 14 residues. Germline values: CDR1 MNHNY, CDR2 SVGAGI (reference sequence).

This clone was counted between two and nine times. The CDR3 nucleotides read TGTGCCAGCAGTTACTTACCCGGGGAAGCTGAAGCTTTCTTT. Its protein product is CASSYLPGEAEAFF. The V gene is TRBV6-5, the J gene TRBJ1-1; D gene unclear. The germline V gene has CDR1 MNHEY and CDR2 SVGAGI. The CDR3 extends over 14 amino acids. V lost 1 base and J lost 6, with 12 bases in between.

Worth noting for this clone: Other DNA sequences in the same sample also yield this CDR3. The DNA of the CDR3 is TGTGCCAGCAGTTCGGTATCCTACGAGCAGTACTTC. This codes for CASSSVSYEQYF. The rearrangement uses TRBV6-5 and TRBJ2-7; D is uncertain. This CDR3 spans 12 amino acids. Germline loops: CDR1 MNHEY, CDR2 SVGAGI. Trimming took 4 bases from V and 1 from J, leaving 5 bases between them.